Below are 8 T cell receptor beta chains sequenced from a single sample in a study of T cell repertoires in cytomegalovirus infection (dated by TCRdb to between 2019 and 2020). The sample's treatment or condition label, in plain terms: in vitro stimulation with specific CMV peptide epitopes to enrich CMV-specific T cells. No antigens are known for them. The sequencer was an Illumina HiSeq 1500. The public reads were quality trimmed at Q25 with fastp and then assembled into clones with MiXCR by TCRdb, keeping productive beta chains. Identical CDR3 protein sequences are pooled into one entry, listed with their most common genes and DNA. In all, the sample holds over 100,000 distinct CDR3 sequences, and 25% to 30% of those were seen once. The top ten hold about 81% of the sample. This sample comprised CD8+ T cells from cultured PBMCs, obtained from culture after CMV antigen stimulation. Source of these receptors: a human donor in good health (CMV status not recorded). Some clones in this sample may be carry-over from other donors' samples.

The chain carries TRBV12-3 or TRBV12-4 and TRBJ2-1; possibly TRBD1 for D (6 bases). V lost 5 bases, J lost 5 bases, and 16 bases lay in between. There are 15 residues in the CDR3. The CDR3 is CASSTRQAYNNEQFF. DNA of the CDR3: TGTGCCAGCAGTACCCGACAGGCATATAACAATGAGCAGTTCTTC.

CDR3 DNA sequence: TGTGCCAGCAGTTTTGTAGCGGTCTCCTACAATGAGCAGTTCTTC. This codes for CASSFVAVSYNEQFF. J is TRBJ2-1 and V is TRBV27, with D possibly being TRBD2 (6 bases). Between the trimmed V and J ends, which lost 3 bases and 0 bases, there was a span of 9 bases. Germline values: CDR1 MNHEY, CDR2 SMNVEV (reference sequence). CDR3 length: 15 residues.

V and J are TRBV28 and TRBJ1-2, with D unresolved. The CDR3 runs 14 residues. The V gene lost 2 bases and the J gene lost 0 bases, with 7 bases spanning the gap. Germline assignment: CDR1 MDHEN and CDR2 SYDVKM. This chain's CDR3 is CASSLNVANYGYTF. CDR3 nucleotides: TGTGCCAGCAGTTTAAACGTCGCTAACTATGGCTACACCTTC.

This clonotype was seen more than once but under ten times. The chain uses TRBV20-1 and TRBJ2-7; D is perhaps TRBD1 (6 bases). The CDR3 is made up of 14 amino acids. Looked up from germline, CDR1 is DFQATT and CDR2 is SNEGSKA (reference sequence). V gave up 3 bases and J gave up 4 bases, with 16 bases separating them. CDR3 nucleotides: TGCAGTGCTAGTCTCCCATTAACAGGGTACGAGCAGTACTTC. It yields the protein CSASLPLTGYEQYF.

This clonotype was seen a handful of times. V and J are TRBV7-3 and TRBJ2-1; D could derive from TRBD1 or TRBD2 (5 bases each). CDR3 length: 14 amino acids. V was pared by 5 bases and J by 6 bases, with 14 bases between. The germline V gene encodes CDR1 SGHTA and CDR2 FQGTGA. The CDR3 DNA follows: TGTGCCAGCAGCCCGGGACCCTGGGGCAATGAGCAGTTCTTC. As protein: CASSPGPWGNEQFF.

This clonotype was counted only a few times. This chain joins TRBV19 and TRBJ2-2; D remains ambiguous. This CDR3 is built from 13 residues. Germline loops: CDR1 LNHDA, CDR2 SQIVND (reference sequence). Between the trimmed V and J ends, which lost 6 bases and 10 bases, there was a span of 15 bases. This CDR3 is CASRRQELEELFF. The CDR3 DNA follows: TGTGCCAGTAGGCGGCAGGAGCTAGAGGAGCTGTTTTTT.

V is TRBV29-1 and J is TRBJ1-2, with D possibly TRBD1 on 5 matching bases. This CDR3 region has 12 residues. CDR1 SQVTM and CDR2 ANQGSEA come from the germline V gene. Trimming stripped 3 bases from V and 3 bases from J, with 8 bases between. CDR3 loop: CSVDRGDYGYTF. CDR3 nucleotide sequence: TGCAGCGTTGATCGGGGGGACTATGGCTACACCTTC.

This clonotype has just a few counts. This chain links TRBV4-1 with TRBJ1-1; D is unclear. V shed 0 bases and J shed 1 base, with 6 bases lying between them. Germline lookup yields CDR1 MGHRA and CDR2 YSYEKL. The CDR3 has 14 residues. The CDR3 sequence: CASSQDRGNTEAFF. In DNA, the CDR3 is TGCGCCAGCAGCCAAGATCGGGGGAACACTGAAGCTTTCTTT.